This record covers a single T cell receptor beta chain. The sample is drawn from a study of PD-1 blockade in classical Hodgkin lymphoma. The CDR3 length is 14 residues. The germline V gene encodes CDR1 LNHNV and CDR2 YYDKDF (reference sequence). Trimming took off 3 bases at V and 10 bases at J, with 16 bases between the two ends. Time point reported: cycle 4 day 1 (C4D1), after less than 7 weeks of nivolumab. After autologous stem cell transplantation all patients relapsed, and prior brentuximab vedotin exposure differed between cohorts. Isolated CD8+ T cells were derived from thawed PBMCs through magnetic negative selection. Complete response, partial response or progressive disease was each patient's best response. Measured with immunoSEQ multiplex PCR; TCRdb has only the in-frame clones, and not every one. This sample has about 3,800 clones, with around 66% found just once.

The specimen comprised CD8+ T cells from blood, sampled before the fourth cycle of nivolumab. This clonotype was sampled from a human donor with classical Hodgkin lymphoma. The chain is built from TRBV15 and TRBJ2-1; D may be TRBD1 (5 bases). The CDR3: CATSRTAGKAEQFF. The CDR3 DNA sequence: TGTGCCACCAGCAGGACAGCCGGTAAGGCAGAGCAGTTCTTC.